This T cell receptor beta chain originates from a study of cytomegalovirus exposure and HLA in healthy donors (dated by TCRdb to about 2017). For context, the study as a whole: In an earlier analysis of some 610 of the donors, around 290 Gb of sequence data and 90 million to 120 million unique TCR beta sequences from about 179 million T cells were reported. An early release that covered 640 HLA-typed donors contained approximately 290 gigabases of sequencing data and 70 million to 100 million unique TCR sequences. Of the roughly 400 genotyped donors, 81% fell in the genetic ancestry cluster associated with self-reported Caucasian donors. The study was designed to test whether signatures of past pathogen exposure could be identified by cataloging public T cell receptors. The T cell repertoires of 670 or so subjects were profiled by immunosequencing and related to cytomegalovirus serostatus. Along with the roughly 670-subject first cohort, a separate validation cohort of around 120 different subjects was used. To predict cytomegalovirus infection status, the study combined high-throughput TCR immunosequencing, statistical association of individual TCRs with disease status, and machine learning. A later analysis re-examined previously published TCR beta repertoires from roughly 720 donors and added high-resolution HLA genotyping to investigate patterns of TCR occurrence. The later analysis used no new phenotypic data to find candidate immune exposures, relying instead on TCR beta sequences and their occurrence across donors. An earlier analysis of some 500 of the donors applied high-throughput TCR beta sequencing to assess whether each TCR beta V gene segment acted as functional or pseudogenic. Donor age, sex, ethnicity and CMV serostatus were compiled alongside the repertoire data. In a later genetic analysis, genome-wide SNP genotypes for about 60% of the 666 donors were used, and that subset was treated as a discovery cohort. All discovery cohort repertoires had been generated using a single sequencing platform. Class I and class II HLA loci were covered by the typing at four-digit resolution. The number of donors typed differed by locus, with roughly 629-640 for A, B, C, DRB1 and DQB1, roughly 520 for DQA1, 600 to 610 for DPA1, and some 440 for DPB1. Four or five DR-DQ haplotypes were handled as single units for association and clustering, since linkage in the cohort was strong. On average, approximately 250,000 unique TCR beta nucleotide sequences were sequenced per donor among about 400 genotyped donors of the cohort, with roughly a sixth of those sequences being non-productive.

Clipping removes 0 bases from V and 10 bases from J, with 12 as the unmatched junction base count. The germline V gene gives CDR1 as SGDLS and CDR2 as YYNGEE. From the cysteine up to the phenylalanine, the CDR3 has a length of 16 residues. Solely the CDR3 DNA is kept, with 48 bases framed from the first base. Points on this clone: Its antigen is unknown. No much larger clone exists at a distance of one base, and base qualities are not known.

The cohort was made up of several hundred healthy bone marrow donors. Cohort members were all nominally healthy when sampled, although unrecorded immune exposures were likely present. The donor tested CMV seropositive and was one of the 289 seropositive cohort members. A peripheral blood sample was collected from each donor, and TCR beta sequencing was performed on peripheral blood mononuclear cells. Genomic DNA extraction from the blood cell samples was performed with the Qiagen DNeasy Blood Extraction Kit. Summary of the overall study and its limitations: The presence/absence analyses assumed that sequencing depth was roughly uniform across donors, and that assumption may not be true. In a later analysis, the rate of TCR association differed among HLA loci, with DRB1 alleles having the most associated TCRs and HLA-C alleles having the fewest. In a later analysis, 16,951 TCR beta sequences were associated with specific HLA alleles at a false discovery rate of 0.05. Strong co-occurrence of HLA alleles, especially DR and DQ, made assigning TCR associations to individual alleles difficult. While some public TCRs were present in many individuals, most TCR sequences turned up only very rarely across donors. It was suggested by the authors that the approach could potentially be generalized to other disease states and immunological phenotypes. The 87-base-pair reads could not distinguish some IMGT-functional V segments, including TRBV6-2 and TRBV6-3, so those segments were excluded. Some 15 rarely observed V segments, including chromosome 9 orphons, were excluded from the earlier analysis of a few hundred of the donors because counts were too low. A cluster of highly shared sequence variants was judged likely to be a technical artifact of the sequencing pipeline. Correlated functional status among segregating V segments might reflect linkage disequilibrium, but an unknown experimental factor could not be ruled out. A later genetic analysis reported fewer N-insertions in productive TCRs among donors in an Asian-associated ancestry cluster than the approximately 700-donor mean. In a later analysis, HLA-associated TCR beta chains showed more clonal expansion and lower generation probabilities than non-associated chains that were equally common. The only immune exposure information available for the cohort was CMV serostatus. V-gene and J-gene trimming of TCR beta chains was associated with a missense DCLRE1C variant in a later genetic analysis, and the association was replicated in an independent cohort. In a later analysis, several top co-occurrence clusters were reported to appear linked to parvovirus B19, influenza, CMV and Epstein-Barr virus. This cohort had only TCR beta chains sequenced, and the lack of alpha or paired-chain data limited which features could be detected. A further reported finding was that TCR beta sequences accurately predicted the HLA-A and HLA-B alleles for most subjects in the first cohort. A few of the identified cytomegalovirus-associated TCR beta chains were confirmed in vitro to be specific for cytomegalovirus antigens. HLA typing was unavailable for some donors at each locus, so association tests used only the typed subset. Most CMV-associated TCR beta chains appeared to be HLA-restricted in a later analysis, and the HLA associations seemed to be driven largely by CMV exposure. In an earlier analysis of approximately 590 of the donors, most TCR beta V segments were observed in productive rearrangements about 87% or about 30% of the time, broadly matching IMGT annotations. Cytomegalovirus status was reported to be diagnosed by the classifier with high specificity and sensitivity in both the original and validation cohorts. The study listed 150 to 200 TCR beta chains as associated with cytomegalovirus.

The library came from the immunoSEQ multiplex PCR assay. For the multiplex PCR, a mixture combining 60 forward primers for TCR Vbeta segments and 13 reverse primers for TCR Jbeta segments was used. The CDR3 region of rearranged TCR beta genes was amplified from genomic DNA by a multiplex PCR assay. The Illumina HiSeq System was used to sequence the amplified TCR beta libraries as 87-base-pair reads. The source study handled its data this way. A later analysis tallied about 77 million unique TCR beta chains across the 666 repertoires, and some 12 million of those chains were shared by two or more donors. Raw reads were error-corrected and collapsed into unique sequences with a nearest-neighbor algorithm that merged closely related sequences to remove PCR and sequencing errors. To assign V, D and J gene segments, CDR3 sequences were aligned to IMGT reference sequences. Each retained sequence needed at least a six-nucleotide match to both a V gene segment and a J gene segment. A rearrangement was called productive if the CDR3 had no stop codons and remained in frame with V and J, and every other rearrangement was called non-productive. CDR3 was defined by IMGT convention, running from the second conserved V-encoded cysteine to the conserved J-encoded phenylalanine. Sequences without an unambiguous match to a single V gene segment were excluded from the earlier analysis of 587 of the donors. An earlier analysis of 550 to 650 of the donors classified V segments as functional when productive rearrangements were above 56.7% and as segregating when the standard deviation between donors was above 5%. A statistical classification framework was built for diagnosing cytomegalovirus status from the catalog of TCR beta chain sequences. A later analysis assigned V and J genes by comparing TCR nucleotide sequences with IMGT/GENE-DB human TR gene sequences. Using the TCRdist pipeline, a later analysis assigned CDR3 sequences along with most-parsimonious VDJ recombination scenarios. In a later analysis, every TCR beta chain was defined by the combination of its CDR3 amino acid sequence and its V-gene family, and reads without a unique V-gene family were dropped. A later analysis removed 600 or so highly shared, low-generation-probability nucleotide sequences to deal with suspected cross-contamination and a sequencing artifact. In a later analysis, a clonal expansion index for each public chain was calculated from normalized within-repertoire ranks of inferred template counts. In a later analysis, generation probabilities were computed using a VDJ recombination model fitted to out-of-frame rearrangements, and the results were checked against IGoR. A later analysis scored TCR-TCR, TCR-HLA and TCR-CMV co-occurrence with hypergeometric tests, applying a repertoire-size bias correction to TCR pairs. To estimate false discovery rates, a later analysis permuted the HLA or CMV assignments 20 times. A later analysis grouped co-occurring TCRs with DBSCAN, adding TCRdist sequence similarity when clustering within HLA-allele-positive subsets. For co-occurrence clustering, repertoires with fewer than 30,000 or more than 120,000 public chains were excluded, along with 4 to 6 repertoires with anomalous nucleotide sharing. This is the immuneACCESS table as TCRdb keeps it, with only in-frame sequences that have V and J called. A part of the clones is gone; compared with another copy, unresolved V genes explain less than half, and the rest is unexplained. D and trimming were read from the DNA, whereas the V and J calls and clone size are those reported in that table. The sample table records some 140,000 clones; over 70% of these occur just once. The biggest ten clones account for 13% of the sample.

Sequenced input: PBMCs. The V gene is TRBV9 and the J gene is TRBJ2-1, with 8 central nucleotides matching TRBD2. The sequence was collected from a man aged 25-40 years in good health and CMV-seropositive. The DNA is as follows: TGTGCCAGCAGCGTAGAGCTTAGCGGGGCCCTAGGGGAGCAGTTCTTC. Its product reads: CASSVELSGALGEQFF.